The next 25 T cell receptor beta chains were all read from a single sample in a study of monozygotic twins with inflammatory bowel disease. From its re-call of the 5' RACE reads, TCRdb lists each CDR3 protein once, without DNA. The sample table sets out around 150,000 distinct CDR3 sequences. Sequenced input: blood. Every receptor here comes from a human donor with ulcerative colitis or Crohn's disease, or a healthy co-twin of an affected twin (not recorded which).

V and J are TRBV20-1 and TRBJ1-1. Germline V gene lookup returns CDR1 DFQATT and CDR2 SNEGSKA (reference sequence). This CDR3 comprises 15 residues. The CDR3: CSARDSGLQVTEAFF.

The chain couples TRBV11-2 to TRBJ2-1. CDR1 SGHAT and CDR2 FQNNGV come from the germline V gene. The CDR3 covers 15 residues. CDR3 loop: CASSLMGWQYNEQFF.

V is TRBV28 and J is TRBJ2-7; TCRdb gives TRBD1 as the D gene, but with no DNA this cannot be confirmed. The CDR3 contains 12 residues. The germline V gene encodes CDR1 MDHEN and CDR2 SYDVKM. This CDR3 reads CASSPPRTAQFF.

The CDR3 reads CATSQGVGTSSTDTQYF. This chain uses TRBV15 with TRBJ2-3; there is no DNA to check the TCRdb D call of TRBD1. The length of the CDR3 is 17 residues. Germline CDR1 and CDR2: LNHNV and YYDKDF (reference sequence).

This chain uses TRBV4-1 with TRBJ2-2. Germline lookup yields CDR1 MGHRA and CDR2 YSYEKL. The CDR3 is 17 residues long. Here the CDR3 reads CASSQGGGSSPSGGLFF.

CDR3 sequence: CASRPGYNEQFF. V usage is TRBV12-3 or TRBV12-4 and J usage is TRBJ2-1. The CDR3 consists of 12 residues.

The gene calls are TRBV29-1 and TRBJ2-1; TCRdb indicates TRBD2, and absent DNA this call remains unverified. Germline V gene sequence: CDR1 SQVTM, CDR2 ANQGSEA. The CDR3 consists of 17 residues. The CDR3 loop reads CSVEMASGALTYNEQFF.

The chain employs TRBV5-1 and TRBJ2-7; with no DNA, the TCRdb D assignment of TRBD2 cannot be verified. The CDR3 is 15 residues long. Looked up from germline, CDR1 is SGHRS and CDR2 is YFSETQ. The CDR3 protein is CASSPGTSGRPEQYF.

This sequence joins TRBV5-4 and TRBJ2-3; TCRdb selects TRBD1, and the lack of DNA leaves this call unchecked. The CDR3 sequence is 15 residues long. The germline V gene has CDR1 SGHNT and CDR2 YYREEE (reference sequence). Here the CDR3 reads CASSPGQGVTDTQYF.

The CDR3 is CAISDPHLNEQFF. The chain links TRBV10-3 to TRBJ2-1. The CDR3 covers 13 residues. The germline V gene encodes CDR1 ENHRY and CDR2 SYGVKD.

V gene TRBV28 combines with J gene TRBJ2-7; TCRdb's assignment of TRBD1 cannot be checked, as there is no DNA. This CDR3 contains 17 residues. CDR1 and CDR2 (germline): MDHEN, SYDVKM. The chain's CDR3 is CASSFGLGGTGDYEQYF.

This rearrangement joins TRBV20-1 to TRBJ2-6; the D call of TRBD1 rests on TCRdb alone, since no DNA is present to check it. Germline-derived CDR1 and CDR2 are DFQATT and SNEGSKA (reference sequence). This CDR3 is built from 15 residues. Here the CDR3 reads CSAKTGVDGANVLTF.

The chain links TRBV5-2 to TRBJ2-1; TCRdb selects TRBD2, and the lack of DNA leaves this call unchecked. TRBV5-2 counts as a pseudogene. The CDR3 contains 13 residues. CDR3: CASNGPRKNEQFF.

The V call is TRBV20-1, the J call TRBJ2-5. Germline CDR1 is DFQATT and CDR2 is SNEGSKA (reference sequence). CDR3 length: 11 residues. CDR3 protein: CSASFPETQYF.

V and J are TRBV28 and TRBJ1-4; TCRdb indicates TRBD1, and absent DNA this call remains unverified. This CDR3 contains 15 residues. CDR1 and CDR2 from the germline V gene are MDHEN and SYDVKM. This CDR3 reads CATRGRLGQLEKLFF.

V and J are TRBV6-5 and TRBJ1-2. This CDR3 region has 13 residues. Germline CDR1 is MNHEY and CDR2 is SVGAGI. Here the CDR3 reads CASSYTGNYGYTF.

V usage is TRBV28 and J usage is TRBJ1-1; the TCRdb call, TRBD1, lacks DNA for checking. Germline loops: CDR1 MDHEN, CDR2 SYDVKM. The CDR3 is made up of 15 amino acids. The CDR3 sequence is CASREQGARYTEAFF.

The chain joins TRBV6-5 to TRBJ1-1; TCRdb reports TRBD1, a call that lacks DNA to check it against. Germline V CDR1 and CDR2: MNHEY, SVGAGI. The CDR3 consists of 13 residues. The CDR3: CASSYGIGTVAFF.

The V gene is TRBV6-1, the J gene TRBJ1-1; with no DNA, the TCRdb D assignment of TRBD1 cannot be verified. The germline gives CDR1 MNHNS, CDR2 SASEGT. This CDR3 is built from 15 residues. This CDR3 reads CASSPGVQLNTEAFF.

The rearrangement uses TRBV28 and TRBJ2-1. CDR1 is MDHEN, CDR2 SYDVKM, per germline. This CDR3 is 14 amino acids long. CDR3 region: CASSPTTFYNEQFF.

The chain has TRBV15 and TRBJ2-7; the TCRdb D gene call, TRBD2, has no DNA to confirm it. The CDR3 has 16 amino acids. Germline lookup yields CDR1 LNHNV and CDR2 YYDKDF (reference sequence). This CDR3 is CATSRGLAGASYEQYF.

The chain recombines TRBV29-1 with TRBJ2-1; TCRdb indicates TRBD2, and absent DNA this call remains unverified. The CDR3 covers 16 residues. Germline CDR1 and CDR2: SQVTM and ANQGSEA. The CDR3 here is CSVEADGLAGFGEQFF.

The chain couples TRBV20-1 to TRBJ2-2; no DNA is available, so the TRBD2 call from TCRdb remains unchecked. Germline CDR1 reads DFQATT; CDR2 reads SNEGSKA (reference sequence). This CDR3 comprises 16 residues. The CDR3 protein is CSAALPSGSNTGELFF.

The V and J genes are TRBV7-6 and TRBJ1-6; TCRdb names TRBD1, which stays unverified in the absence of DNA. The CDR3 consists of 15 residues. Per germline, CDR1 SGHVS and CDR2 FNYEAQ. The CDR3 spells CASSSKTGRWSPLHF.

This chain connects TRBV11-1 to TRBJ1-5; TCRdb proposes TRBD1, but this gene call is untestable without DNA. The CDR3 runs to 14 residues. The germline V gene encodes CDR1 SGHAT and CDR2 FQDESV (reference sequence). The CDR3 loop is CASSRDRDNQPQHF.